This entry lists 21 T cell receptor beta chains sequenced from one sample in a study of blood T cell repertoires in COVID-19 (dated by TCRdb to about 2020). Library preparation was by the immunoSEQ multiplex PCR assay. The table comes from immuneACCESS by way of TCRdb, which keeps in-frame sequences with V and J called. Part of the clones is missing from these tables; in studies checked, under half for an unresolved V gene and the rest for unknown reasons. The sample data list 300,000 to 450,000 clones, and 88% of these were observed just once. In total, the top ten clones hold around 1.2% of the sample. The sample consisted of PBMCs or T cells enriched from blood (not recorded which). Every receptor here comes from a woman under 30 who had recovered from COVID-19.

The gene calls are TRBV7-2 and TRBJ2-2; 8 bases map to TRBD1. CDR3 size: 17 residues. The germline CDR1 and CDR2 sequences are SGHTA and FQGNSA. The junction had 12 bases not matched to a gene; V was cut back by 5 bases and J by 4 bases. The CDR3 region has the DNA TGTGCCAGCAGCACCGACAGTGGACAGGGTAGCACCGGGGAGCTGTTTTTT. Amino acid sequence: CASSTDSGQGSTGELFF.

V is TRBV4-1 and J is TRBJ2-5; D may be TRBD2 (5 bases). Germline CDR1 reads MGHRA; CDR2 reads YSYEKL. There are 17 residues in the CDR3. Trimming cost V 0 bases and J 6 bases, with 20 bases left between them. CDR3 residues: CASSQENGLAPVKTQYF. The CDR3 region has the DNA TGCGCCAGCAGCCAAGAAAACGGCCTAGCCCCTGTCAAGACCCAGTACTTC.

The gene calls are TRBV12-3 or TRBV12-4 and TRBJ2-7; weak D call: TRBD1 (5 bases). The length of the CDR3 is 13 residues. With 3 bases removed from V and 5 bases from J, the gap between germline ends came to 11 bases. Here the CDR3 DNA reads TGTGCCAGCAGTTTTCAGGGCGTCAACGAGCAGTACTTC. As protein: CASSFQGVNEQYF.

CDR3: CASSSPPYGLREETQYF. DNA of the CDR3: TGTGCCAGCAGTTCCCCTCCCTACGGGTTACGCGAGGAGACCCAGTACTTC. The chain has TRBV6-2 or TRBV6-3 and TRBJ2-5; D not certain. Trimming cost V 4 bases and J 5 bases, with 23 bases left between them. The CDR3 is 17 residues long. CDR1 is MNHEY and CDR2 is SVGEGT in the germline V gene.

J is TRBJ2-4 and V is TRBV6-2 or TRBV6-3, with D possibly being TRBD2 (5 bases). Trimming removed 6 bases from V and 2 bases from J, with 17 bases in between. Germline lookup yields CDR1 MNHEY and CDR2 SVGEGT. The CDR3 totals 16 residues. The CDR3 here is CASRPLGGGTKNIQYF. CDR3 in DNA: TGTGCCAGCAGACCTCTTGGAGGTGGGACCAAAAACATTCAGTACTTC.

DNA for the CDR3: TGTGCCAGCAGCTTAGGAGCCAGGAGGGAGGAAAAACTGTTTTTT. Translating gives CASSLGARREEKLFF. V usage is TRBV7-2 and J usage is TRBJ1-4; D is ambiguous. CDR3 length: 15 amino acids. Trimming stripped 1 base from V and 8 bases from J, with 14 bases between. Germline V lookup: CDR1 SGHTA, CDR2 FQGNSA.

The rearrangement joins TRBV4-1 to TRBJ1-1; 8 bases agree with TRBD1. Per the germline V gene, CDR1 is MGHRA and CDR2 is YSYEKL. V lost 8 bases to trimming and J lost 1 base; unmatched junction nucleotides: 9. This CDR3 region has 15 residues. The CDR3 spells CASSPPGQANTEAFF. CDR3 in DNA: TGCGCCAGCTCTCCACCGGGACAGGCGAACACTGAAGCTTTCTTT.

The V and J genes are TRBV4-1 and TRBJ2-1, with D possibly TRBD2 on 7 matching bases. V gave up 0 bases and J gave up 8 bases, with 14 bases separating them. From germline, CDR1 is MGHRA and CDR2 YSYEKL. The CDR3 sequence is 15 residues long. The CDR3 coding sequence is TGCGCCAGCAGCCAAGAGGGGGGGGGCTGGTATGAGCAGTTCTTC. Amino acids: CASSQEGGGWYEQFF.

V gene TRBV28 combines with J gene TRBJ2-7; 7 bases match TRBD1. J lost 3 bases, V lost 5 bases, and 13 bases had no gene match. Germline CDR1 MDHEN, CDR2 SYDVKM. The CDR3 contains 16 residues. The CDR3 bases are TGTGCCAGCAGTGGGACAGTTCGATATTTGCTCTACGAGCAGTACTTC. Its protein is CASSGTVRYLLYEQYF.

The J gene is TRBJ1-4, the V gene TRBV9; unclear D gene. Germline CDR1 SGDLS, CDR2 YYNGEE. The CDR3 spans 15 residues. V lost 0 bases and J lost 8, with 14 bases in between. The DNA of the CDR3 is TGTGCCAGCAGCGTAGATCCACCCCCGGAGGAAAAACTGTTTTTT. Residues: CASSVDPPPEEKLFF.

The gene calls are TRBV28 and TRBJ2-1, with TRBD2 matching 9 bases. The CDR3 has 16 residues. Trimming cost V 6 bases and J 1 base; bases outside gene matches: 7. CDR1 is MDHEN and CDR2 is SYDVKM in the germline V gene. The CDR3 nucleotides read TGTGCCAGCAGCTTTGCGGGGGGGGCGTCCTACAATGAGCAGTTCTTC. Translating gives CASSFAGGASYNEQFF. Looking up the rest from reference TRBV28 and TRBJ2-1 gives the full variable domain: DVKVTQSSRYLVKRTGEKVFLECVQDMDHENMFWYRQDPGLGLRLIYFSYDVKMKEKGDIPEGYSVSREKKERFSLILESASTNQTSMYLCASSFAGGASYNEQFFGPGTRLTVL.

The CDR3 DNA reads as TGTGCCAGCAGCGTAGCTTTAGGGGGACAGGGCGGCGGCTACACCTTC. This codes for CASSVALGGQGGGYTF. The rearrangement links TRBV9 to TRBJ1-2, with 9 bases aligning to TRBD1. The CDR3 totals 16 residues. Germline loops: CDR1 SGDLS, CDR2 YYNGEE. The V gene end was trimmed by 0 bases and the J gene end by 8 bases; junction bases not matched to a gene: 11.

This clone was found a few times. The chain employs TRBV19 and TRBJ1-6; D not certain. CDR1 and CDR2 (germline): LNHDA, SQIVND (reference sequence). This CDR3 is built from 15 residues. The V end was cut by 3 bases, the J end by 10 bases, with 16 bases between. The CDR3 is CASSIREALGSPLHF. CDR3 bases: TGTGCCAGTAGTATCCGGGAGGCCCTTGGCTCACCCCTCCACTTT. Filled out from reference TRBV19 and TRBJ1-6, the complete variable domain reads DGGITQSPKYLFRKEGQNVTLSCEQNLNHDAMYWYRQDPGQGLRLIYYSQIVNDFQKGDIAEGYSVSREKKESFPLTVTSAQKNPTAFYLCASSIREALGSPLHFGNGTRLTVT.

This clone showed up just a few times. The CDR3 nucleotides read TGTGCCAGCTCACCGCTCCTGACAGGGTCAACTGAAGCTTTCTTT. It codes for CASSPLLTGSTEAFF. The chain is built from TRBV18 and TRBJ1-1; 7 bases fit TRBD1. Germline V gives CDR1 KGHSH, CDR2 LQKENI. The length of the CDR3 is 15 residues. The V gene end was trimmed by 3 bases and the J gene end by 5 bases; junction bases not matched to a gene: 9.

This clone was recorded only once. This chain uses TRBV13 with TRBJ2-7, with D unclear. The CDR3 consists of 13 residues. V dropped 4 bases and J dropped 5 bases, with 12 bases sitting between them. Germline V CDR1 and CDR2: PRHDT, FYEKMQ (reference sequence). CDR3 DNA: TGTGCCAGCAGCTCTAACCCCCCTCACGAGCAGTACTTC. This gives the protein CASSSNPPHEQYF.

The chain carries TRBV28 and TRBJ1-2, with D maybe TRBD1 (5 bases). Per the germline V gene, CDR1 is MDHEN and CDR2 is SYDVKM. V shed 5 bases and J shed 4 bases, with 20 bases lying between them. This CDR3 is built from 16 residues. CDR3 coding DNA: TGTGCCAGCAGTCCGACCAGGGTAGGCATCTTCTATGGCTACACCTTC. Translating it yields CASSPTRVGIFYGYTF.

The CDR3 sequence is CASNAGRFTEAFF. In DNA, the CDR3 is TGTGCCAGCAACGCAGGGCGCTTCACTGAAGCTTTCTTT. The rearrangement links TRBV12-3 or TRBV12-4 to TRBJ1-1, with D tentatively TRBD1 (5 bases). V was clipped by 7 bases and J by 4 bases, with 13 bases between them. The CDR3 is made up of 13 amino acids.

The rearrangement uses TRBV7-9 and TRBJ2-7; TRBD2 aligns across 11 bases. J lost 2 bases, V lost 5 bases, and 5 bases had no gene match. The CDR3 length is 15 residues. In germline, CDR1 is SEHNR, CDR2 FQNEAQ (reference sequence). The CDR3 DNA is TGTGCCAGCAGCCTACCGACTAGCGGGGCCTACGAGCAGTACTTC. The encoded protein is CASSLPTSGAYEQYF.

The V and J genes are TRBV7-2 and TRBJ1-2; D gene ambiguous. Germline loops: CDR1 SGHTA, CDR2 FQGNSA. Trimming cost V 5 bases and J 4 bases, with 5 bases left between them. This CDR3 has 11 residues. CDR3 loop: CASSRVYGYTF. The CDR3 DNA is TGTGCCAGCAGCCGAGTCTATGGCTACACCTTC.

This clone appeared once. The chain combines TRBV27 with TRBJ2-4; 9 nucleotides match TRBD2. Per the germline V gene, CDR1 is MNHEY and CDR2 is SMNVEV (reference sequence). CDR3 length: 15 residues. J was trimmed by 0 bases and V by 8 bases; bases with no gene match: 5. CDR3 sequence reads: CASQSSGGAKNIQYF. DNA of the CDR3: TGTGCCAGCCAGAGTAGCGGGGGAGCCAAAAACATTCAGTACTTC.

The chain recombines TRBV24-1 with TRBJ2-7; 10 bases are a match to TRBD1. The CDR3 consists of 15 residues. Trimming removed 6 bases from V and 2 bases from J; junction bases left unmatched: 6. Germline V gene lookup returns CDR1 KGHDR and CDR2 SFDVKD. CDR3 in amino acids: CATSPGGTGAYEQYF. In DNA form, the CDR3 reads TGTGCCACCAGTCCTGGAGGGACAGGGGCCTACGAGCAGTACTTC.